Below are 16 T cell receptor beta chains sequenced from a single sample in a study of cytomegalovirus exposure and HLA in healthy donors (dated 2017 in TCRdb). Libraries came from the immunoSEQ multiplex PCR assay. The multiplex PCR relied on a mix of 60 forward primers for TCR Vbeta segments and 13 reverse primers for TCR Jbeta segments. Here the immuneACCESS table is served through TCRdb, limited to in-frame sequences with V and J called. Missing clones are a known gap in these copies; in checked studies unresolved V genes cover under half, and the rest lacks a known reason. For this sample the table gives fewer than 200,000 clones, of which around three quarters were detected only once. The ten largest clones represent 2% to 2.5% of the sample. The sequenced material came from PBMCs. These receptors originate from a man aged 35-49 years in good health and CMV-seronegative.

This clone appeared a single time. The chain employs TRBV5-1 and TRBJ1-4; 7 nucleotides align to TRBD1. This CDR3 has 14 amino acids. J was trimmed by 8 bases and V by 1 base; bases with no gene match: 5. Per germline, CDR1 SGHRS and CDR2 YFSETQ. CDR3 loop: CASSLWPGGEKLFF. Written as DNA, the CDR3 is TGCGCCAGCAGCTTGTGGCCAGGGGGGGAAAAACTGTTTTTT.

This chain links TRBV5-5 with TRBJ1-4; weak D call: TRBD1 (6 bases). The CDR3 is made up of 15 amino acids. V gave up 2 bases and J gave up 4 bases, with 12 bases separating them. CDR1 and CDR2 from the germline V gene are SGHKS and YYEKEE (reference sequence). CDR3 in amino acids: CASSFAGDLNEKLFF. The CDR3 DNA reads as TGTGCCAGCAGCTTCGCAGGGGACCTTAATGAAAAACTGTTTTTT.

V is TRBV4-2 and J is TRBJ2-1; TRBD2 matches at 13 bases. Per germline, CDR1 LGHNA and CDR2 YNFKEQ. V trimming: 0 bases; J trimming: 7 bases; junction bases outside the gene matches: 3. The CDR3 covers 16 residues. CDR3 in amino acids: CASSQDSGLAGNEQFF. DNA for the CDR3: TGTGCCAGCAGCCAAGATTCGGGACTAGCGGGAAATGAGCAGTTCTTC.

The J gene is TRBJ2-7, the V gene TRBV11-2, with 7 bases lining up with TRBD2. Germline V gives CDR1 SGHAT, CDR2 FQNNGV. The J segment lost 3 bases and the V segment lost 0 bases, leaving 2 bases of the junction unmatched. The CDR3 has 14 residues. CDR3: CASSLESGVYEQYF. The CDR3 nucleotides are TGTGCCAGCAGCTTAGAGAGCGGGGTCTACGAGCAGTACTTC.

The chain carries TRBV27 and TRBJ1-6, with 8 bases matching TRBD1. Germline CDR1 MNHEY, CDR2 SMNVEV (reference sequence). V lost 2 bases to trimming and J lost 7 bases; unmatched junction nucleotides: 7. The CDR3 has 16 amino acids. CDR3 nucleotides: TGTGCCAGCAGTTTACTCCAGGGGGCTTTAAATTCACCCCTCCACTTT. This translates into CASSLLQGALNSPLHF.

The rearrangement uses TRBV11-3 and TRBJ2-5; 11 nucleotides line up with TRBD1. Germline V gene lookup returns CDR1 SGHNT and CDR2 YENEEA. Losses at the gene ends were 5 bases for V and 5 bases for J; bases not matched to a gene: 7. The CDR3 length is 15 residues. The CDR3 DNA sequence: TGTGCCAGCAGCCCGCGGACAGGGGGCGCCGAGACCCAGTACTTC. Its translation: CASSPRTGGAETQYF.

The J gene is TRBJ1-5, the V gene TRBV29-1; the match to TRBD1 covers 9 bases. Germline values: CDR1 SQVTM, CDR2 ANQGSEA. The CDR3 runs to 12 residues. V lost 7 bases to trimming and J lost 10 bases; unmatched junction nucleotides: 8. CDR3 bases: TGCAGCGCCGGGACAGGGCTTTCTCCCCAGCATTTT. Protein sequence: CSAGTGLSPQHF.

The V and J genes are TRBV5-1 and TRBJ2-1; 9 nucleotides line up with TRBD1. The CDR3 is 14 residues long. Trimming cost V 3 bases and J 6 bases; bases outside gene matches: 4. CDR1 and CDR2 from the germline V gene are SGHRS and YFSETQ. DNA of the CDR3: TGCGCCAGCAGCTCGGGACAGGGAGCCAATGAGCAGTTCTTC. Protein sequence: CASSSGQGANEQFF.

The chain links TRBV19 to TRBJ2-3; D remains unclear. Looked up from germline, CDR1 is LNHDA and CDR2 is SQIVND (reference sequence). V was clipped by 3 bases and J by 3 bases, with 10 bases between them. The CDR3 has 14 amino acids. The CDR3 region has the DNA TGTGCCAGTAGTATTCATCCGAGTACAGATACGCAGTATTTT. Residues: CASSIHPSTDTQYF.

This clone was recorded a few times. At one boundary the junction diverges from the germline segment, which might be a read error. The rearrangement links TRBV19 to TRBJ2-6, with a possible D match to TRBD1 (6 bases). The CDR3 spans 15 residues. Looked up from germline, CDR1 is LNHDA and CDR2 is SQIVND (reference sequence). The CDR3 bases are TGTGCCAGTAGCAATTACAGGGCTGGGGCCAACGGCCTGACTTTC. This sequence encodes CASSNYRAGANGLTF.

CDR3 DNA sequence: TGTGCCTGGAGTGTTCTACAGGGGGCGGGGGAGCAGTACTTC. Amino acid sequence: CAWSVLQGAGEQYF. This chain links TRBV30 with TRBJ2-5, with 9 bases matching TRBD1. Germline V gene data show CDR1 as GTSNPN and CDR2 as SVGIG (reference sequence). The CDR3 length is 14 residues. V lost 0 bases, J lost 11 bases, and 10 bases stayed unmatched.

This clone has a handful of counts. This sequence joins TRBV7-2 and TRBJ2-5, with 7 bases aligning to TRBD1. The trim removed 3 bases at V and 2 bases at J, leaving 6 bases unmatched. Germline values: CDR1 SGHTA, CDR2 FQGNSA. This CDR3 contains 15 residues. CDR3 residues: CASSLTGNTQETQYF. The CDR3 DNA follows: TGTGCCAGCAGCTTGACAGGGAATACTCAAGAGACCCAGTACTTC.

In DNA form, the CDR3 reads TGTGCCAGCAGCTTGGAGGCGGGGAACACTGAAGCTTTCTTT. This codes for CASSLEAGNTEAFF. The J gene is TRBJ1-1, the V gene TRBV5-4; no clear D gene. CDR3 size: 14 residues. With 0 bases removed from V and 1 base from J, the gap between germline ends came to 7 bases. Germline V gene data show CDR1 as SGHNT and CDR2 as YYREEE (reference sequence).

The chain employs TRBV6-1 and TRBJ1-2; 9 bases fit TRBD1. V shed 6 bases, J shed 8 bases, and the junction held 4 bases outside the gene matches. Germline-derived CDR1 and CDR2 are MNHNS and SASEGT. The CDR3 is 12 amino acids. The CDR3 protein is CASSWTGDGYTF. Here the CDR3 DNA reads TGTGCCAGCAGCTGGACAGGGGACGGCTACACCTTC.

The V gene is TRBV27, the J gene TRBJ1-1; TRBD1 might be the D (6 bases). V was shortened by 8 bases and J by 1 base, with 14 bases between the two germline ends. CDR1 is MNHEY and CDR2 is SMNVEV in the germline V gene (reference sequence). CDR3 size: 14 residues. Written as DNA, the CDR3 is TGTGCCAGCGCCCCGGGGGGGCGGAACACTGAAGCTTTCTTT. Residues: CASAPGGRNTEAFF.

The DNA for the CDR3 is TGTGCCTGGAGATCGGGGAGGGCGAATTCACCCCTCCACTTT. Translation: CAWRSGRANSPLHF. The chain combines TRBV30 with TRBJ1-6; no reliable D call. The CDR3 runs to 14 residues. Germline CDR1 GTSNPN, CDR2 SVGIG (reference sequence). Trimming took off 3 bases at V and 7 bases at J, with 13 bases between the two ends.